This T cell receptor beta chain was documented in a study of post-analysis software for immune sequencing data (dated by TCRdb to the mid-2010s). Notes on the research overall: Disease courses on record covered relapsing-remitting, secondary progressive and progressive-relapsing multiple sclerosis, though some patients had no subtype annotation. A subset of samples was prepared in parallel using single-end sample barcoding, then pooled and co-amplified after Illumina adapter ligation. Patient repertoires were compared against about twelve previously published healthy control repertoires from donors aged about 6 to 26 years. Results and caveats for the whole study, not just this receptor: Direct clustering with F measure revealed strong co-clustering of samples prepared in the same batch, which led to a batch-effect correction. The control group was slightly older than the multiple sclerosis patient group. Compared with controls, multiple sclerosis patients had significantly lower normalized Chao1 diversity, a finding suggesting substantial peripheral T-cell clonal expansion. Significantly higher frequencies in patients than in controls were found for roughly 5 TRBV segments, including TRBV5-6, TRBV5-1 and TRBV20-1.

To demonstrate the VDJtools post-analysis software, TCR beta repertoires were profiled from the peripheral blood of 10 to 15 young patients with multiple sclerosis. The multiple sclerosis patients were children and adolescents between roughly 6 and 15 years of age. CDR1 and CDR2 are drawn from the germline V gene: SGHRS, YFSETQ. CDR3 length: 15 amino acids, cysteine to phenylalanine. Only the CDR3 portion is preserved as DNA: 45 bases, with reading frame beginning at the first base. V and J are truncated by 0 bases and 4 bases respectively, leaving an intervening sequence of 13 bases. The library was produced with PCR. Data came from an Illumina HiSeq 2500. To reduce PCR and sequencing biases, unique molecular identifiers were built into the TCR beta cDNA libraries. Approximately 500,000 cDNA molecules were obtained for every 1 to 10 million input T cells, so each molecule roughly corresponded to one T cell. The same protocol used for the earlier healthy control dataset was applied to prepare and sequence the patient libraries. Within a given batch, samples were prepared together, multiplexed and sequenced on the same HiSeq lane. Regarding the original processing steps: Raw barcoded reads were processed with MIGEC, and single-read molecular identifier groups were discarded before consensus assembly and CDR3 extraction. VDJtools was used for post-analysis of the clonotype tables, with diversity normalized by down-sampling every dataset to the smallest sample size. In repertoire overlap clustering, CDR3 amino acid sequences, but not nucleotide sequences, were matched to correct batch-related cross-sample contamination. TCRdb ran its own pipeline on the public reads, namely fastp trimming at Q25 and MiXCR clone calling, and kept in-frame beta chains. Rows are unified per CDR3 protein, each entry keeping the most common DNA and genes. TCRdb, rather than the study authors, made the V and J calls. Counted in this sample were about 540,000 distinct CDR3 sequences; under 40% of them appeared once. Around 5.9% of the sample is in the top ten clones.

This clonotype was seen only once. Its antigen is unknown. No base-level quality is on record; no much larger clone is a single base apart. Sample: blood. The V and J segments used are TRBV5-1 and TRBJ1-1; a weak D assignment points to TRBD1 (6 bases agree). This receptor was obtained from a girl aged 2-17 years with multiple sclerosis. The CDR3 protein sequence reads: CASSLVGRGSTEAFF. The sequenced DNA is TGCGCCAGCAGCTTGGTGGGCAGGGGAAGCACTGAAGCTTTCTTT.